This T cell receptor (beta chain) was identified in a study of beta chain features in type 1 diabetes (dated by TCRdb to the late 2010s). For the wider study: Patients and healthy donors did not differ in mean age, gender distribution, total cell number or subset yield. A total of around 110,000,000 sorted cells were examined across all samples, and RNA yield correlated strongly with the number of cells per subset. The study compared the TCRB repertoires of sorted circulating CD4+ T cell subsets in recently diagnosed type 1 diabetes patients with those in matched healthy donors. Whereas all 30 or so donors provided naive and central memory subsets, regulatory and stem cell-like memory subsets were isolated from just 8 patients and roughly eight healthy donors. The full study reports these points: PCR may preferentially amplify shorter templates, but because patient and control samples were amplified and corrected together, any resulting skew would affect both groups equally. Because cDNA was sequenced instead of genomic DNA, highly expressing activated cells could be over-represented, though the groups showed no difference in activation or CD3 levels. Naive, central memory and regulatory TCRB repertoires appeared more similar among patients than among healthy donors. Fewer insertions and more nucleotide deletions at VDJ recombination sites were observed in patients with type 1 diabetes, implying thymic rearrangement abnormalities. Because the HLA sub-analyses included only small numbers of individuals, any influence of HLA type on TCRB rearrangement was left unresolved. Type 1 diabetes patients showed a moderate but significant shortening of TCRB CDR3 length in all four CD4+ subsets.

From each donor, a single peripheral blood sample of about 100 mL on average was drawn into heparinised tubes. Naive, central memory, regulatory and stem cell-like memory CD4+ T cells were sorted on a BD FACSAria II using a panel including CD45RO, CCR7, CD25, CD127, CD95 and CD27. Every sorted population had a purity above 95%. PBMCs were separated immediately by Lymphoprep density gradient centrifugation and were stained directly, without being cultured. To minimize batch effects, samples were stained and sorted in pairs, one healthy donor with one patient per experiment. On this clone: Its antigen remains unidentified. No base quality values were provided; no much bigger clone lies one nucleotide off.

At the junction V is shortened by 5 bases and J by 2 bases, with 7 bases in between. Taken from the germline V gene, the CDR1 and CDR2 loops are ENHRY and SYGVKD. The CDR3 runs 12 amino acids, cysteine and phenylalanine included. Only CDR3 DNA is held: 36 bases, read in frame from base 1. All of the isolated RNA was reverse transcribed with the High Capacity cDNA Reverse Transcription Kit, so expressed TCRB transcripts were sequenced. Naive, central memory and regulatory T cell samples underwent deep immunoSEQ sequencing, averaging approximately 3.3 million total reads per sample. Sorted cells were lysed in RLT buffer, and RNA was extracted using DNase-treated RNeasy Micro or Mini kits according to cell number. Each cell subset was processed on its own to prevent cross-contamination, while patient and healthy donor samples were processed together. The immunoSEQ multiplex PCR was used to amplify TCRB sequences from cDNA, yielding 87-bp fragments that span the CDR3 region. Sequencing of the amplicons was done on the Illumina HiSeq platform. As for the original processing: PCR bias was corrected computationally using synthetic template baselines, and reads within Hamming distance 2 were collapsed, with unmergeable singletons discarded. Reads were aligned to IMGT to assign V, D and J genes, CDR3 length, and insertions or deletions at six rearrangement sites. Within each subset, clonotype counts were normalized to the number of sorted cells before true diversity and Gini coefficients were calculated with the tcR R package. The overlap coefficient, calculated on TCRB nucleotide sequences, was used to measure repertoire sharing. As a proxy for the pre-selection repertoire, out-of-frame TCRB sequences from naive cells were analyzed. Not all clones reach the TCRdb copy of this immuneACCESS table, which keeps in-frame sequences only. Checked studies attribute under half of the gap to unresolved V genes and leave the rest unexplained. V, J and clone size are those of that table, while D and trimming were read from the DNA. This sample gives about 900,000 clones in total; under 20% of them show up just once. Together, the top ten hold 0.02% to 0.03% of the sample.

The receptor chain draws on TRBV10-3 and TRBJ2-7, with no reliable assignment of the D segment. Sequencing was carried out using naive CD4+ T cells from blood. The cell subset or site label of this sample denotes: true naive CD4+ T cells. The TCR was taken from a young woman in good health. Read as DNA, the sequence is TGTGCCATCAGTTTTGGCCCCTACGAGCAGTACTTC. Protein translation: CAISFGPYEQYF.